The 25 T cell receptor beta chains listed next were all sequenced from one sample in a study of cytomegalovirus exposure and HLA in healthy donors. 60 Vbeta and 13 Jbeta primers were used in PCR. Using immunoSEQ multiplex PCR, the repertoire was profiled, and TCRdb retains in-frame clones only, with some absent. The data contain approximately 100,000 clones, over 60% of them singletons. The sample comprised PBMCs. The receptors were gathered from a man aged 55 to 70 in good health and CMV-seropositive.

V is TRBV7-9 and J is TRBJ2-3; a possible D gene is TRBD1 (5 bases). CDR1 and CDR2 (germline): SEHNR, FQNEAQ (reference sequence). Deletions cut 5 bases from V and 6 bases from J, with 15 bases between. The CDR3 is 14 amino acids. CDR3 in amino acids: CASSPTFPGDTQYF. The CDR3 nucleotides read TGTGCCAGCAGCCCGACATTTCCAGGGGATACGCAGTATTTT.

The CDR3 reads CASRRRGPNSPLHF. The CDR3 bases are TGTGCCAGCAGGCGCAGGGGTCCTAATTCACCCCTCCACTTT. The genes are TRBV6-6 and TRBJ1-6; D is possibly TRBD1 (6 bases). Germline CDR1 reads MNHNY; CDR2 reads SVGAGI (reference sequence). This CDR3 comprises 14 residues. The V gene lost 6 bases and the J gene lost 6 bases, with 12 bases spanning the gap.

The V call is TRBV6-5, the J call TRBJ2-5; D possibly corresponds to TRBD1 (6 bases). Trimming left V 8 bases short and J 2 bases short, with 12 bases between. CDR1 is MNHEY and CDR2 is SVGAGI in the germline V gene. This CDR3 spans 13 amino acids. The CDR3 loop is CASARGGQETQYF. CDR3 in DNA: TGTGCCAGCGCGCGAGGGGGACAAGAGACCCAGTACTTC.

V is TRBV14 and J is TRBJ1-1, with D hard to call. The V gene lost 0 bases and the J gene lost 2 bases, with 4 bases spanning the gap. CDR1 and CDR2 (germline): SGHDN, FVKESK. The CDR3 has 13 residues. For the CDR3, the DNA is TGTGCCAGCAGCCAAGATATCAACACTGAAGCTTTCTTT. It codes for CASSQDINTEAFF.

Here the CDR3 reads CAISESSDRGEAFF. The DNA of the CDR3 is TGTGCCATCAGTGAGTCGAGTGATCGAGGTGAAGCTTTCTTT. The chain recombines TRBV10-3 with TRBJ1-1; D not certain. The CDR3 is 14 amino acids. V lost 0 bases to trimming and J lost 7 bases, with 12 bases between them. CDR1 ENHRY and CDR2 SYGVKD come from the germline V gene.

V gene TRBV6-1 combines with J gene TRBJ2-7, with a weak D call TRBD2 (7 bases). This CDR3 spans 14 amino acids. Germline lookup yields CDR1 MNHNS and CDR2 SASEGT. V gave up 3 bases and J gave up 3 bases, with 12 bases separating them. CDR3 region: CASSEYREGYEQYF. In DNA form, the CDR3 reads TGTGCCAGCAGTGAGTACAGGGAGGGCTACGAGCAGTACTTC.

The sample holds one count of this clone. The chain joins TRBV19 to TRBJ1-4, with 9 bases lining up with TRBD1. CDR1 is LNHDA, CDR2 SQIVND, per germline (reference sequence). There are 17 residues in the CDR3. V lost 4 bases to trimming and J lost 8 bases; unmatched junction nucleotides: 14. CDR3 sequence: CASSNLPGQGGKEKLFF. The DNA for the CDR3 is TGTGCCAGTAGTAATCTCCCGGGACAGGGAGGAAAAGAAAAACTGTTTTTT.

The gene calls are TRBV9 and TRBJ2-2, with a possible D match to TRBD1 (5 bases). CDR1 and CDR2 (germline): SGDLS, YYNGEE. CDR3 size: 16 residues. Deletions cut 0 bases from V and 0 bases from J, with 9 bases between. The CDR3: CASSVDSRANTGELFF. The CDR3, as DNA: TGTGCCAGCAGCGTAGATAGCAGGGCGAACACCGGGGAGCTGTTTTTT. The entire variable domain, with the rest obtained from reference TRBV9 and TRBJ2-2, is as follows: DSGVTQTPKHLITATGQRVTLRCSPRSGDLSVYWYQQSLDQGLQFLIQYYNGEERAKGNILERFSAQQFPDLHSELNLSSLELGDSALYFCASSVDSRANTGELFFGEGSRLTVL.

The CDR3 DNA reads TGTGCCAGCCCACTCCCTAGCGGGGGGCCCTCCTACGAGCAGTACTTC. This sequence encodes CASPLPSGGPSYEQYF. The gene calls are TRBV18 and TRBJ2-7; 11 bases line up with TRBD2. The J segment lost 0 bases and the V segment lost 8 bases, leaving 9 bases of the junction unmatched. CDR3 length equals 16 residues. Germline V gene lookup returns CDR1 KGHSH and CDR2 LQKENI. Full variable domain (rest looked up from reference TRBV18 and TRBJ2-7): NAGVMQNPRHLVRRRGQEARLRCSPMKGHSHVYWYRQLPEEGLKFMVYLQKENIIDESGMPKERFSAEFPKEGPSILRIQQVVRGDSAAYFCASPLPSGGPSYEQYFGPGTRLTVT.

The chain uses TRBV5-1 and TRBJ2-5; TRBD1 matches 8 bases. The last part of the DNA fits TRBJ2-7 better; the J call may be wrong. The germline gives CDR1 SGHRS, CDR2 YFSETQ. This CDR3 contains 15 residues. The CDR3 sequence is CASSLGQGRGYEQYF. The CDR3 DNA is TGCGCCAGCAGCCTAGGACAGGGCAGAGGGTACGAGCAGTACTTC.

V usage is TRBV5-1 and J usage is TRBJ2-7, with 7 positions matching TRBD2. CDR1 is SGHRS, CDR2 YFSETQ, per germline. The CDR3 totals 16 residues. V trimming: 2 bases; J trimming: 3 bases; junction bases outside the gene matches: 11. The CDR3 region is CASSLGSLATHYEQYF. The DNA for the CDR3 is TGCGCCAGCAGCTTAGGGTCACTAGCGACCCACTACGAGCAGTACTTC.

CDR3: CASSHGTGYPVNTGELFF. The CDR3 region has the DNA TGCGCCAGCAGCCACGGGACAGGATACCCGGTGAACACCGGGGAGCTGTTTTTT. The V and J genes are TRBV4-3 and TRBJ2-2, with 8 bases identical to TRBD1. J was trimmed by 1 base and V by 3 bases; bases with no gene match: 10. CDR1 and CDR2 from the germline V gene are LGHNA and YSLEER. The CDR3 length is 18 residues.

In DNA, the CDR3 is TGTGCCAGCAGCCCTGTTCAGGGCACCGGGGAGCTGTTTTTT. It translates to CASSPVQGTGELFF. V is TRBV9 and J is TRBJ2-2; perhaps TRBD1 as D (5 bases). The V gene lost 4 bases and the J gene lost 4 bases, with 11 bases spanning the gap. The CDR3 has 14 amino acids. Germline CDR1 reads SGDLS; CDR2 reads YYNGEE.

This clone was seen just once. V is TRBV7-9 and J is TRBJ2-3, with D possibly matching TRBD1 (5 bases). Germline V gene data show CDR1 as SEHNR and CDR2 as FQNEAQ (reference sequence). V was pared by 0 bases and J by 0 bases, with 7 bases between. This CDR3 region has 15 residues. CDR3 bases: TGTGCCAGCAGCTTAGCCTGGGGCAGCACAGATACGCAGTATTTT. Its protein product is CASSLAWGSTDTQYF.

This clone was seen once. V and J are TRBV14 and TRBJ1-5, with D unresolved. CDR3 size: 14 residues. V gave up 1 base and J gave up 4 bases, with 8 bases separating them. Germline V gives CDR1 SGHDN, CDR2 FVKESK. The CDR3 DNA follows: TGTGCCAGCAGCCAAGCCGGGGTTAATCAGCCCCAGCATTTT. It codes for CASSQAGVNQPQHF. The whole variable domain, remainder taken from reference TRBV14 and TRBJ1-5, is EAGVTQFPSHSVIEKGQTVTLRCDPISGHDNLYWYRRVMGKEIKFLLHFVKESKQDESGMPNNRFLAERTGGTYSTLKVQPAELEDSGVYFCASSQAGVNQPQHFGDGTRLSIL.

This clone appeared a few times. CDR3 sequence reads: CASSEVEGRGWGNTIYF. Here the CDR3 DNA reads TGTGCCAGCAGTGAAGTAGAGGGCAGGGGTTGGGGAAACACCATATATTTT. This chain uses TRBV6-1 with TRBJ1-3, with D possibly TRBD1 on 6 matching bases. V shed 1 base and J shed 4 bases, with 17 bases lying between them. The CDR3 spans 17 residues. From germline, CDR1 is MNHNS and CDR2 SASEGT.

The chain joins TRBV6-1 to TRBJ1-1; a weak D match, TRBD1 (6 bases). Looked up from germline, CDR1 is MNHNS and CDR2 is SASEGT. With 2 bases removed from V and 4 bases from J, the gap between germline ends came to 8 bases. The length of the CDR3 is 13 residues. The CDR3 coding sequence is TGTGCCAGCAGTGAAACAGGGATCACTGAAGCTTTCTTT. Its translation is CASSETGITEAFF.

The chain uses TRBV5-1 and TRBJ2-5, with D perhaps TRBD1 (5 bases). Trimming took 0 bases from V and 5 from J, leaving 17 bases between them. The germline V gene encodes CDR1 SGHRS and CDR2 YFSETQ. There are 16 residues in the CDR3. The CDR3 region is CASSLATGRATETQYF. The DNA for the CDR3 is TGCGCCAGCAGCTTGGCCACAGGCCGCGCGACCGAGACCCAGTACTTC.

DNA for the CDR3: TGTGCCAGCAGGACCACAGGGGGCGATAACTATGGCTACACCTTC. Amino acid sequence: CASRTTGGDNYGYTF. The chain recombines TRBV6-5 with TRBJ1-2, with 9 bases identical to TRBD1. The junction had 6 bases not matched to a gene; V was cut back by 6 bases and J by 1 base. Germline assignment: CDR1 MNHEY and CDR2 SVGAGI. The CDR3 consists of 15 residues.

V is TRBV10-1 and J is TRBJ2-5; D gene uncertain. Germline loops: CDR1 WNHNN, CDR2 SYGVQD (reference sequence). The V end lost 5 bases, the J end lost 5 bases, and 15 bases lay between the germline ends. This CDR3 has 14 residues. CDR3 DNA sequence: TGCGCCAGCAGTACTGGGTCCCAGGTGGAGACCCAGTACTTC. As protein: CASSTGSQVETQYF.

This clone was counted only a few times. CDR3 coding DNA: TGTGCCAGCAGCGTAGAGGGACACCTGAAAGAGACCCAGTACTTC. Its translation: CASSVEGHLKETQYF. This chain joins TRBV9 and TRBJ2-5, with D possibly TRBD1 on 6 matching bases. The CDR3 has 15 amino acids. Trimming removed 0 bases from V and 3 bases from J, with 12 bases in between. CDR1 is SGDLS and CDR2 is YYNGEE in the germline V gene. The variable domain in full, completed from reference TRBV9 and TRBJ2-5, reads DSGVTQTPKHLITATGQRVTLRCSPRSGDLSVYWYQQSLDQGLQFLIQYYNGEERAKGNILERFSAQQFPDLHSELNLSSLELGDSALYFCASSVEGHLKETQYFGPGTRLLVL.

The chain has TRBV7-9 and TRBJ2-7, with D unresolved. The CDR3 is made up of 12 amino acids. CDR1 and CDR2 from the germline V gene are SEHNR and FQNEAQ (reference sequence). Trimming stripped 5 bases from V and 4 bases from J, with 9 bases between. CDR3: CASSPAGYEQYF. The CDR3 bases are TGTGCCAGCAGCCCGGCAGGATACGAGCAGTACTTC.

For this clone: The junction departs from germline at one end; a sequencing error may be responsible. V usage is TRBV7-9 and J usage is TRBJ1-4; a weak D match, TRBD1 (6 bases). The CDR3 sequence is 16 residues long. CDR1 is SEHNR and CDR2 is FQNEAQ in the germline V gene (reference sequence). CDR3 DNA sequence: TGTGCTAGCAGCTTCCCCCGGGGGGCATTGGGTGAAAAACTGTTTTTT. Translated, it gives CASSFPRGALGEKLFF.

The chain has TRBV18 and TRBJ1-3, with TRBD1 as a possible D gene (5 bases). The germline CDR1 and CDR2 sequences are KGHSH and LQKENI. The V and J ends lost 6 bases and 0 bases respectively, with 18 bases between them. This CDR3 spans 17 amino acids. In DNA, the CDR3 is TGTGCCAGCTCTACGGCTGGGCAGGGAACCTCTGGAAACACCATATATTTT. Residues: CASSTAGQGTSGNTIYF.

The chain combines TRBV4-2 with TRBJ1-5; 9 positions match TRBD1. V shed 5 bases, J shed 7 bases, and the junction held 15 bases outside the gene matches. Per germline, CDR1 LGHNA and CDR2 YNFKEQ. The CDR3 loop spans 17 amino acids. This CDR3 reads CASSYRDRDLSGQPQHF. Here the CDR3 DNA reads TGTGCCAGCAGCTACCGGGACAGGGATTTGTCAGGACAGCCCCAGCATTTT.